The following is a T cell receptor (beta chain) sequence with its context. The antigen remains undetermined. The CDR3 contains 14 residues. Trimming removed 8 bases from V and 3 bases from J; junction bases left unmatched: 9. Germline V gene sequence: CDR1 SNHLY, CDR2 FYNNEI. This sample was taken from a study of T-cell memory formation after mild COVID-19. Findings and caveats of the study: Clones shrinking from day 15 to 85 showed even CD4/CD8 mixes; later expanders tilted CD4+.

One entry per CDR3 protein, called by TCRdb with MiXCR from the 5' RACE reads. Among hundreds of thousands of distinct CDR3 sequences listed, roughly 13% were seen once. The chain has TRBV2 and TRBJ2-5; 7 nucleotides match TRBD2. This TCR was sampled from a man between 18 and 35 years old who had mild COVID-19 (a few samples of this study predate the infection). Cell type and time point are not known. Sequenced sample: PBMCs or a T cell subset sorted from them (not recorded which). The CDR3 spells CASVMGLSEETQYF. In DNA form, the CDR3 reads TGTGCCAGCGTAATGGGACTATCTGAAGAGACCCAGTACTTC. The variable domain in full, with the rest retrieved from reference TRBV2 and TRBJ2-5, is EPEVTQTPSHQVTQMGQEVILRCVPISNHLYFYWYRQILGQKVEFLVSFYNNEISEKSEIFDDQFSVERPDGSNFTLKIRSTKLEDSAMYFCASVMGLSEETQYFGPGTRLLVL.